This TCR beta chain was recorded in a study of blood T cell repertoires in COVID-19. Repertoires were generated with immunoSEQ multiplex PCR, while TCRdb's copy carries only in-frame clones and drops some. This repertoire shows fewer than 250,000 clones, 81% found once; its top ten account for around 8.9%. There are 16 residues in the CDR3. V shed 2 bases and J shed 5 bases, with 15 bases lying between them. Germline V gives CDR1 MNHEY, CDR2 SVGEGT. The chain is built from TRBV6-2 or TRBV6-3 and TRBJ1-4; the D is unclear. The TCR sequence derives from a woman aged 45-65 years with acute COVID-19. The specimen sequenced was PBMCs or T cells enriched from blood (not recorded which). CDR3: CASSYGGPRPNEKLFF. Written as DNA, the CDR3 is TGTGCCAGCAGTTACGGAGGGCCGCGACCCAATGAAAAACTGTTTTTT.